This paragraph reports one T cell receptor (beta chain). Libraries were prepared by immunoSEQ multiplex PCR; TCRdb keeps only in-frame clonotypes and omits some of them. This table holds fewer than 350,000 clones, more than 75% found once. With 4 bases clipped from V and 3 bases from J, the junction kept 3 bases outside the gene matches. Germline-derived CDR1 and CDR2 are SGHNT and YYREEE (reference sequence). CDR3 length equals 13 residues. These data belong to a study of blood T cell repertoires in COVID-19. Study-wide context: Both acute and convalescent COVID-19 samples were obtained from the United States, Italy and Spain. The cDNA or gDNA used as material had been derived from T cells, B-cell-depleted T cells, or PBMCs.

The sequencing sample was made of peripheral blood. The chain combines TRBV5-4 with TRBJ2-7; TRBD1 agrees at 8 bases. The sequence was collected from a middle-aged man with active or convalescent COVID-19. The CDR3 DNA is TGTGCCAGCAGCAAAACAGGGGGCTACGAGCAGTACTTC. Amino acid sequence: CASSKTGGYEQYF.